Listed here are 13 T cell receptor beta chains from one sample, sequenced in a study of T cell repertoires in cytomegalovirus infection. MiXCR, applied by TCRdb to the reads, yields one record per CDR3 protein. The data show some 180,000 distinct CDR3 sequences, more than 9% seen once. Sequencing input: PBMCs. Every receptor here comes from a human donor in good health (CMV status not recorded). Some clones in this sample may be carry-over from other donors' samples.

In regard to this clonotype: It may be a read error: a sequence one base away is much more abundant. The chain employs TRBV7-2 and TRBJ2-3, with D unresolved. The CDR3 has 14 amino acids. V shed 0 bases and J shed 0 bases, with 4 bases lying between them. Germline CDR1 is SGHTA and CDR2 is FQGNSA. CDR3 nucleotides: TGTGCCAGCAGCTTAGCGACTAGCACAGATACGCAGTATTTT. Protein sequence: CASSLATSTDTQYF.

J is TRBJ2-3 and V is TRBV29-1; TRBD2 aligns across 8 bases. This CDR3 has 13 residues. Germline V gene data show CDR1 as SQVTM and CDR2 as ANQGSEA. Unmatched junction bases numbered 4, after V lost 4 bases and J lost 4 bases. CDR3 loop: CSVGDGRADTQYF. CDR3 nucleotides: TGCAGCGTTGGCGACGGGAGGGCAGATACGCAGTATTTT.

This clonotype was seen repeatedly, ten times or more. The chain joins TRBV6-2 or TRBV6-3 to TRBJ2-2, with TRBD1 matching over 9 bases. The junction had 5 bases not matched to a gene; V was cut back by 2 bases and J by 4 bases. Germline CDR1 MNHEY, CDR2 SVGEGT. This CDR3 spans 16 amino acids. The CDR3: CASSYATGGTTGELFF. CDR3 DNA sequence: TGTGCCAGCAGTTACGCGACAGGGGGGACCACCGGGGAGCTGTTTTTT.

This clonotype appeared a few times. The chain carries TRBV6-5 and TRBJ2-3, with D hard to call. The CDR3 runs 14 residues. Per the germline V gene, CDR1 is MNHEY and CDR2 is SVGAGI. V lost 0 bases and J 6 bases, leaving 10 bases between the germline ends. The CDR3: CASSYSRTADTQYF. The CDR3 coding sequence is TGTGCCAGCAGTTACTCGAGGACCGCCGATACGCAGTATTTT.

This chain connects TRBV7-2 to TRBJ2-5; 8 bases map to TRBD1. The V gene end was trimmed by 5 bases and the J gene end by 4 bases; junction bases not matched to a gene: 9. CDR1 and CDR2 from the germline V gene are SGHTA and FQGNSA. The CDR3 consists of 15 residues. The DNA of the CDR3 is TGTGCCAGCAGCGCATACCCAGGGGGCCGAGAGACCCAGTACTTC. It specifies CASSAYPGGRETQYF.

This rearrangement joins TRBV6-8 to TRBJ2-2; TRBD1 aligns across 11 bases. V lost 5 bases and J lost 6; bases outside the gene matches: 5. This CDR3 contains 15 residues. CDR1 and CDR2 from the germline V gene are MNHGY and SAAAGT. CDR3 sequence reads: CASSLDRGRAGELFF. The CDR3 DNA is TGTGCCAGCAGTCTGGACAGGGGGCGAGCCGGGGAGCTGTTTTTT.

This clonotype was detected many times. This chain uses TRBV7-9 with TRBJ2-1, with 9 bases fitting TRBD1. The CDR3 sequence is 15 residues long. Trimming at V came to 3 bases and at J to 8 bases, leaving 8 bases not matched to a gene. Germline V gives CDR1 SEHNR, CDR2 FQNEAQ (reference sequence). The CDR3 spells CASSFPGTGQDEQFF. CDR3 nucleotide sequence: TGTGCCAGCAGCTTTCCCGGGACAGGGCAAGATGAGCAGTTCTTC.

This clonotype was found a few times. The J gene is TRBJ1-5, the V gene TRBV5-1; D not certain. Germline values: CDR1 SGHRS, CDR2 YFSETQ. This CDR3 has 16 residues. V lost 1 base to trimming and J lost 8 bases, with 19 bases between them. The CDR3 DNA follows: TGCGCCAGCAGCTTGACCGGGAGTAATGTAGGTGAGCCCCAGCATTTT. Amino acids: CASSLTGSNVGEPQHF. The whole variable domain, remainder taken from reference TRBV5-1 and TRBJ1-5, is KAGVTQTPRYLIKTRGQQVTLSCSPISGHRSVSWYQQTPGQGLQFLFEYFSETQRNKGNFPGRFSGRQFSNSRSEMNVSTLELGDSALYLCASSLTGSNVGEPQHFGDGTRLSIL.

This clonotype was seen many times. This chain links TRBV28 with TRBJ2-3, with 10 positions matching TRBD2. The CDR3 has 16 amino acids. Looked up from germline, CDR1 is MDHEN and CDR2 is SYDVKM. Germline trimming cut 5 bases from V and 4 bases from J; bases unmatched to any gene: 9. In DNA form, the CDR3 reads TGTGCCAGCAGTCCTAGCCTAGCGGGAGTGGCAGATACGCAGTATTTT. Its protein is CASSPSLAGVADTQYF.

This clonotype was detected a few times. V usage is TRBV7-2 and J usage is TRBJ2-3, with D possibly being TRBD1 or TRBD2 (6 bases each). This CDR3 is 15 amino acids long. Trimming pared 0 bases from V and 4 bases from J, leaving 11 bases between. From germline, CDR1 is SGHTA and CDR2 FQGNSA. In DNA, the CDR3 is TGTGCCAGCAGCTTAGCTTCCGGGGGCGCAGATACGCAGTATTTT. Residues: CASSLASGGADTQYF.

In this sample, this clonotype turned up many times. This chain links TRBV7-8 with TRBJ2-2, with 7 positions matching TRBD2. In germline, CDR1 is SGHVS, CDR2 FQNEAQ. This CDR3 spans 14 amino acids. V was pared by 7 bases and J by 5 bases, with 7 bases of the junction left unmatched. The DNA for the CDR3 is TGTGCCAGCAATTCGGCGGGAGCGACCGGGGAGCTGTTTTTT. The encoded protein is CASNSAGATGELFF. The entire variable domain, with the rest obtained from reference TRBV7-8 and TRBJ2-2, is as follows: GAGVSQSPRYKVAKRGQDVALRCDPISGHVSLFWYQQALGQGPEFLTYFQNEAQLDKSGLPSDRFFAERPEGSVSTLKIQRTQQEDSAVYLCASNSAGATGELFFGEGSRLTVL.

In this sample, this clonotype turned up many times. The CDR3 loop reads CASSTGQGAVGELFF. In DNA, the CDR3 is TGTGCCAGCAGTACGGGACAGGGGGCGGTCGGGGAGCTGTTTTTT. The chain is built from TRBV28 and TRBJ2-2; 12 bases line up with TRBD1. The J segment lost 7 bases and the V segment lost 5 bases, leaving 5 bases of the junction unmatched. Germline-derived CDR1 and CDR2 are MDHEN and SYDVKM. This CDR3 is 15 amino acids long.

At least ten counts were recorded for this clonotype. The V call is TRBV19, the J call TRBJ1-1, with 8 bases that match TRBD1. This CDR3 is built from 14 residues. Germline lookup yields CDR1 LNHDA and CDR2 SQIVND (reference sequence). The V segment lost 3 bases and the J segment 1 base; nucleotides outside the gene matches: 1. The chain's CDR3 is CASSIRGPNTEAFF. The CDR3 DNA reads as TGTGCCAGTAGTATCAGGGGGCCGAACACTGAAGCTTTCTTT.